The next 23 T cell receptor beta chains were all read from a single sample in a study of T cell clonotyping in hematopoietic cell transplantation. This table comes from immunoSEQ multiplex PCR, and its TCRdb copy is limited to in-frame clones, with some not included. The sample lists 8,000 to 10,000 clones, 90% to 95% seen once, with around 5.7% in the top ten. The sequenced sample was PBMCs, obtained 100 days after allogeneic stem cell transplant. Source of these receptors: a male patient aged 45-60 years who had an allogeneic stem cell transplant from a related donor, so T cells may come from the graft donor. Some clones in this sample may be carry-over from other donors' samples.

The chain has TRBV9 and TRBJ2-1, with TRBD1 matching over 8 bases. V was pared by 0 bases and J by 5 bases, with 10 bases of the junction left unmatched. The CDR3 has 17 residues. Germline CDR1 is SGDLS and CDR2 is YYNGEE. The CDR3 region is CASSVGIGDRTDNEQFF. The CDR3 coding sequence is TGTGCCAGCAGCGTAGGCATTGGGGACAGGACCGACAATGAGCAGTTCTTC.

This clone was detected only once. V usage is TRBV20-1 and J usage is TRBJ2-3; D unresolved. From germline, CDR1 is DFQATT and CDR2 SNEGSKA (reference sequence). This CDR3 is 11 amino acids long. V shed 6 bases and J shed 9 bases, with 13 bases lying between them. CDR3 loop: CSANTIGTQYF. Written as DNA, the CDR3 is TGCAGTGCCAATACTATCGGGACGCAGTATTTT.

About this clone itself: Other DNA sequences within the sample encode an identical CDR3. The CDR3 loop reads CASSLDRASTDTQYF. The CDR3 coding sequence is TGCGCCAGCAGCTTGGATCGGGCTAGCACAGATACGCAGTATTTT. V is TRBV5-1 and J is TRBJ2-3; D remains ambiguous. The CDR3 spans 15 residues. The germline V gene has CDR1 SGHRS and CDR2 YFSETQ. Trimming stripped 0 bases from V and 0 bases from J, with 8 bases between. Filled out from reference TRBV5-1 and TRBJ2-3, the complete variable domain reads KAGVTQTPRYLIKTRGQQVTLSCSPISGHRSVSWYQQTPGQGLQFLFEYFSETQRNKGNFPGRFSGRQFSNSRSEMNVSTLELGDSALYLCASSLDRASTDTQYFGPGTRLTVL.

A single count supports this clone. The chain recombines TRBV6-6 with TRBJ1-2; unclear D gene. CDR1 MNHNY and CDR2 SVGAGI come from the germline V gene (reference sequence). Trimming removed 2 bases at V and 3 bases at J, with 16 bases between. The CDR3 contains 16 residues. The chain's CDR3 is CASSYPLVSSDYGYTF. CDR3 sequence (DNA): TGTGCCAGCAGTTACCCACTCGTGTCTTCCGACTATGGCTACACCTTC.

The CDR3 loop reads CASSEGDSLFYEQFF. The CDR3 region has the DNA TGTGCCAGCAGTGAGGGGGACAGCTTATTTTATGAGCAGTTCTTC. This chain joins TRBV2 and TRBJ2-1; TRBD1 aligns across 7 bases. CDR3 size: 15 residues. Per the germline V gene, CDR1 is SNHLY and CDR2 is FYNNEI. J was trimmed by 8 bases and V by 3 bases; bases with no gene match: 10.

This clone was seen a single time. This chain joins TRBV27 and TRBJ1-2, with 10 bases that match TRBD1. The CDR3 is 15 amino acids. Trimming cost V 7 bases and J 6 bases; bases outside gene matches: 11. Germline V lookup: CDR1 MNHEY, CDR2 SMNVEV (reference sequence). The chain's CDR3 is CASTPTLTGGNGYTF. CDR3 nucleotides: TGTGCCAGCACCCCTACCCTGACAGGGGGCAATGGCTACACCTTC.

This chain connects TRBV28 to TRBJ2-5; tentatively, D is TRBD1 (6 bases). The J call is in doubt because the DNA end fits TRBJ2-7 better. This CDR3 has 13 residues. CDR1 is MDHEN, CDR2 SYDVKM, per germline. The CDR3 DNA sequence: TGTGCCAGCAGTCGCCGGGACAACATCGAGCAGTACTTC. Translating it yields CASSRRDNIEQYF.

The chain carries TRBV6-1 and TRBJ2-7, with D possibly TRBD2 on 6 matching bases. Germline values: CDR1 MNHNS, CDR2 SASEGT. The CDR3 consists of 15 residues. V shed 8 bases and J shed 3 bases, with 20 bases lying between them. The CDR3 loop is CASYRPSAPIYEQYF. As DNA, the CDR3 is TGTGCCAGCTATCGCCCTAGCGCCCCGATCTACGAGCAGTACTTC.

The chain carries TRBV4-3 and TRBJ2-5; TRBD1 or TRBD2 may be the D gene (5 bases each). The CDR3 has 18 amino acids. Trimming removed 0 bases at V and 1 base at J, with 18 bases between. Germline V gives CDR1 LGHNA, CDR2 YSLEER. CDR3 sequence reads: CASSQDWRSGQSQETQYF. The CDR3 DNA follows: TGCGCCAGCAGCCAAGATTGGCGAAGCGGACAAAGCCAAGAGACCCAGTACTTC.

The rearrangement links TRBV7-2 to TRBJ2-2; TRBD1 matches 9 bases. Per germline, CDR1 SGHTA and CDR2 FQGNSA. V lost 5 bases, J lost 1 base, and 2 bases stayed unmatched. This CDR3 contains 15 residues. The CDR3, as DNA: TGTGCCAGCAGCAGACAGGGGGGGAACACCGGGGAGCTGTTTTTT. Amino acids: CASSRQGGNTGELFF.

The genes are TRBV5-1 and TRBJ1-1, with 7 bases aligning to TRBD1. There are 16 residues in the CDR3. With V trimmed by 1 base and J by 0 bases, 6 bases remained unmatched. Germline V lookup: CDR1 SGHRS, CDR2 YFSETQ. Here the CDR3 reads CASSLRAGGVNTEAFF. CDR3 bases: TGCGCCAGCAGCTTGCGGGCAGGGGGAGTGAACACTGAAGCTTTCTTT.

V usage is TRBV21-1 and J usage is TRBJ2-1. TRBV21-1 counts as a pseudogene. The CDR3 covers 14 residues. CDR3 amino acids: CASSKGSDDNEQFF. Here the CDR3 DNA reads TGTGCCAGCAGCAAAGGGTCGGATGACAATGAGCAGTTCTTC.

The chain couples TRBV2 to TRBJ1-3; D is unclear. V was shortened by 8 bases and J by 0 bases, with 14 bases between the two germline ends. CDR3 size: 15 residues. CDR1 and CDR2 from the germline V gene are SNHLY and FYNNEI. CDR3 DNA sequence: TGTGCCAGCTCCGTTATAGAGGCCTCTGGAAACACCATATATTTT. It is translated as CASSVIEASGNTIYF.

V is TRBV6-1 and J is TRBJ1-6; TRBD1 matches 7 bases. Germline CDR1 is MNHNS and CDR2 is SASEGT. The CDR3 is 15 residues long. The ends lost 0 bases at V and 9 bases at J; junction bases unmatched: 5. The CDR3: CASSEALRDSSPLHF. The CDR3 DNA reads TGTGCCAGCAGTGAAGCGCTCCGGGACAGTTCACCCCTCCACTTT.

Only one count was recorded for this clone. A read error may produce the germline difference seen at one junction end. This chain links TRBV29-1 with TRBJ1-3; D gene ambiguous. The CDR3 totals 13 residues. The V gene's germline CDR1 is SQVTM and CDR2 ANQGSEA. The CDR3 DNA reads as TGCAGCACCATGGGTGACTCTGGAAACACCGTATATTTT. Its translation: CSTMGDSGNTVYF.

This chain uses TRBV18 with TRBJ1-5; tentative D call: TRBD1 (6 bases). V was clipped by 4 bases and J by 3 bases, with 13 bases between them. The germline V gene has CDR1 KGHSH and CDR2 LQKENI. This CDR3 is built from 15 residues. The CDR3 region has the DNA TGTGCCAGCTCACGCTCCGGACAGTACAATCAGCCCCAGCATTTT. Amino acids: CASSRSGQYNQPQHF.

The chain combines TRBV11-1 with TRBJ2-7; 7 positions agree with TRBD2. Unmatched junction bases numbered 0, after V lost 1 base and J lost 0 bases. The CDR3 is 14 residues long. Germline CDR1 and CDR2: SGHAT and FQDESV (reference sequence). The CDR3 sequence is CASSLGGGSYEQYF. The DNA of the CDR3 is TGTGCCAGCAGCTTAGGCGGGGGCTCCTACGAGCAGTACTTC.

The chain is built from TRBV7-2 and TRBJ2-7, with 10 bases aligning to TRBD2. Germline-derived CDR1 and CDR2 are SGHTA and FQGNSA. Trimming cost V 5 bases and J 4 bases; bases outside gene matches: 5. This CDR3 spans 14 amino acids. CDR3 protein: CASSAASGGYEQYF. The CDR3 DNA is TGTGCCAGCAGCGCGGCTAGCGGGGGATACGAGCAGTACTTC.

The chain recombines TRBV30 with TRBJ1-2; no reliable D call. The V end was cut by 8 bases, the J end by 6 bases, with 19 bases between. Germline values: CDR1 GTSNPN, CDR2 SVGIG (reference sequence). This CDR3 comprises 13 residues. CDR3 loop: CAGRVWDRNGYTF. CDR3 bases: TGTGCCGGAAGGGTTTGGGATCGGAATGGCTACACCTTC.

The chain has TRBV18 and TRBJ2-3; D is unclear. Per the germline V gene, CDR1 is KGHSH and CDR2 is LQKENI. Trimming removed 8 bases from V and 1 base from J, with 13 bases in between. The CDR3 spans 14 residues. This CDR3 is CASQQFSGTDTQYF. CDR3 in DNA: TGTGCCAGCCAACAGTTTTCTGGCACAGATACGCAGTATTTT.

The chain uses TRBV7-2 and TRBJ1-5; perhaps TRBD1 as D (5 bases). There are 13 residues in the CDR3. Trimming pared 5 bases from V and 4 bases from J, leaving 9 bases between. Germline V gene lookup returns CDR1 SGHTA and CDR2 FQGNSA. In nucleotides, the CDR3 is TGTGCCAGCAGCCCAACAGGTAATCAGCCCCAGCATTTT. This sequence encodes CASSPTGNQPQHF.

The chain is built from TRBV29-1 and TRBJ1-3; D uncertain. V was cut by 6 bases and J by 3 bases, with 18 bases left in between. The CDR3 consists of 15 residues. The germline gives CDR1 SQVTM, CDR2 ANQGSEA. DNA for the CDR3: TGCAGCGTAGACACGCCGGGGTCTTATGGAAACACCATATATTTT. Its translation is CSVDTPGSYGNTIYF.

The chain combines TRBV5-1 with TRBJ2-7; 10 nucleotides match TRBD1. Germline V gene lookup returns CDR1 SGHRS and CDR2 YFSETQ. CDR3 length: 16 residues. Trimming removed 4 bases from V and 2 bases from J; junction bases left unmatched: 9. CDR3 amino acids: CASSLTGGILTYEQYF. CDR3 sequence (DNA): TGCGCCAGCAGCCTGACAGGGGGCATCCTAACCTACGAGCAGTACTTC.